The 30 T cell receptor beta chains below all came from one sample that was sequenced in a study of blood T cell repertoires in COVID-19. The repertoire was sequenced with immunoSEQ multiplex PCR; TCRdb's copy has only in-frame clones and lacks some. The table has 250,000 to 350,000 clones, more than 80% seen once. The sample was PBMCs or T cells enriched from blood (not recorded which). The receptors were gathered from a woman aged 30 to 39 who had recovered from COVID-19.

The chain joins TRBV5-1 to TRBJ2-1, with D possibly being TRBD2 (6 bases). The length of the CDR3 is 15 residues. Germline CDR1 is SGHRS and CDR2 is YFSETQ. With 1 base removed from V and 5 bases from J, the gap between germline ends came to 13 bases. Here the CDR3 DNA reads TGCGCCAGCAGCTTGACGGCAGGGACTCACAATGAGCAGTTCTTC. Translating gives CASSLTAGTHNEQFF. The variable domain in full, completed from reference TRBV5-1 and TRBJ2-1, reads KAGVTQTPRYLIKTRGQQVTLSCSPISGHRSVSWYQQTPGQGLQFLFEYFSETQRNKGNFPGRFSGRQFSNSRSEMNVSTLELGDSALYLCASSLTAGTHNEQFFGPGTRLTVL.

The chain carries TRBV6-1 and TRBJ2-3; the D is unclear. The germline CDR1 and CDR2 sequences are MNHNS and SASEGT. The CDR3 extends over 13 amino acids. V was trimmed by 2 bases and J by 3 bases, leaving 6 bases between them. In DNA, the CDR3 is TGTGCCAGCAGTGAAATCCCGACAGATACGCAGTATTTT. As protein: CASSEIPTDTQYF.

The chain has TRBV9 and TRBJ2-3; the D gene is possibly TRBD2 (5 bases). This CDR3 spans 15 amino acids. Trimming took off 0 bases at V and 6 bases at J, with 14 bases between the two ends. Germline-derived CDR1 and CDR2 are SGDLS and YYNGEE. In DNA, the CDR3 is TGTGCCAGCAGCGTAGGTAGCGCCCTAGGGGATACGCAGTATTTT. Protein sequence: CASSVGSALGDTQYF.

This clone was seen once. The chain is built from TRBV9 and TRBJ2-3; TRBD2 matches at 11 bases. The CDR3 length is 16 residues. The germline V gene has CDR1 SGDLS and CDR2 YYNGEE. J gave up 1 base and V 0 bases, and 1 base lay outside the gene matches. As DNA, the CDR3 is TGTGCCAGCAGCGTAGAACTAGCGGGAGGCACAGATACGCAGTATTTT. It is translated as CASSVELAGGTDTQYF.

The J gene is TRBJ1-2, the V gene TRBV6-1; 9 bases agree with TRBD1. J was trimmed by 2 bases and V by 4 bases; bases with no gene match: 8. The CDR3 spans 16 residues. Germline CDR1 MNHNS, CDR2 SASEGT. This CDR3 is CASSVRTGVPNYGYTF. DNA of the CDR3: TGTGCCAGCAGTGTTCGGACAGGGGTCCCCAACTATGGCTACACCTTC.

CDR3 region: CASSQGPIAGEQYF. For the CDR3, the DNA is TGTGCCAGCAGCCAAGGACCCATCGCGGGGGAGCAGTACTTC. The chain couples TRBV3-1 (or the pseudogene TRBV3-2) to TRBJ2-7; a possible D gene is TRBD2 (6 bases). There are 14 residues in the CDR3. V was trimmed by 1 base and J by 7 bases, leaving 14 bases between them. Germline CDR1 is LGHDT and CDR2 is YNNKEL (reference sequence).

CDR3 coding DNA: TGTGCCAGCCGGCCCTCTAGCGGTTCCTACAATGAGCAGTTCTTC. Encoded protein: CASRPSSGSYNEQFF. The J gene is TRBJ2-1, the V gene TRBV2; TRBD2 matches 7 bases. The V gene end was trimmed by 8 bases and the J gene end by 1 base; junction bases not matched to a gene: 8. The CDR3 runs 15 residues. Germline V gene sequence: CDR1 SNHLY, CDR2 FYNNEI.

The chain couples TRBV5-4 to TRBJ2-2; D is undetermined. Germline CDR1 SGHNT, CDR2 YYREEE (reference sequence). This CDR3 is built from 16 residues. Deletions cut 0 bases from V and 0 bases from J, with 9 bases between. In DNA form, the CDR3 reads TGTGCCAGCAGCTTGGCCCGGGTCGCGAACACCGGGGAGCTGTTTTTT. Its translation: CASSLARVANTGELFF.

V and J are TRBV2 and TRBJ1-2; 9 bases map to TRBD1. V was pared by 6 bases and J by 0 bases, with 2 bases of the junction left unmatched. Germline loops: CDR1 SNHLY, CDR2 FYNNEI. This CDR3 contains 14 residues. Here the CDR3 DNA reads TGTGCCAGCAGCGACAGGGGGACTAACTATGGCTACACCTTC. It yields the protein CASSDRGTNYGYTF.

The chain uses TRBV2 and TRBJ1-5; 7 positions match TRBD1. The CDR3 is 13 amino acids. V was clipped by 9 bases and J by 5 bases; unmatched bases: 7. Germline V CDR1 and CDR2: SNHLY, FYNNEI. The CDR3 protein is CARSRDRDQPQHF. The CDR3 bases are TGTGCCAGGTCTCGCGACAGGGATCAGCCCCAGCATTTT.

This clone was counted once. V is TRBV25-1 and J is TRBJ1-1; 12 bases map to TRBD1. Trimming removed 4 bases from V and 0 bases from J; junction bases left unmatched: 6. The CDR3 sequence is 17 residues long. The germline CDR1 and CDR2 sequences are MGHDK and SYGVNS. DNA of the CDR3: TGTGCCAGCAGTGGGGGGGACAGGGGGCTCGTGAACACTGAAGCTTTCTTT. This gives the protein CASSGGDRGLVNTEAFF. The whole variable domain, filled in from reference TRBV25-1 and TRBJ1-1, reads EADIYQTPRYLVIGTGKKITLECSQTMGHDKMYWYQQDPGMELHLIHYSYGVNSTEKGDLSSESTVSRIRTEHFPLTLESARPSHTSQYLCASSGGDRGLVNTEAFFGQGTRLTVV.

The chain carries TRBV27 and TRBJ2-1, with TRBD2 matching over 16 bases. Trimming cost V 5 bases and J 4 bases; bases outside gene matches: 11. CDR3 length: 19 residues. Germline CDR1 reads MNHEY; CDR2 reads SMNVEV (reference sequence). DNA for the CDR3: TGTGCCAGCAGTCTACCGGGACTAGCGGGAGGGGCCCTTTACAATGAGCAGTTCTTC. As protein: CASSLPGLAGGALYNEQFF.

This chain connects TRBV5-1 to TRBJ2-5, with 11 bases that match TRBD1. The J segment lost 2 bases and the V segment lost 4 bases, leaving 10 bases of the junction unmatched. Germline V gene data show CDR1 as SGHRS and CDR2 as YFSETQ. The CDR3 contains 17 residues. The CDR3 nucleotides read TGCGCCAGCAGCCCCATAAGGGGACAGGGGGTTCAAGAGACCCAGTACTTC. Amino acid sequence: CASSPIRGQGVQETQYF.

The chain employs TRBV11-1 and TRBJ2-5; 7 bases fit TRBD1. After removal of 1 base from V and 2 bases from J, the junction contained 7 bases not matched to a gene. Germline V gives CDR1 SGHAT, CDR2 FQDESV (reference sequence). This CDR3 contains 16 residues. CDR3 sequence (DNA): TGTGCCAGCAGCTTAGAAATCGGGACAGCTCAAGAGACCCAGTACTTC. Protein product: CASSLEIGTAQETQYF.

Here the CDR3 DNA reads TGTGCCACTGCGCGGGGGGCCATGTACGAGCAGTACTTC. This codes for CATARGAMYEQYF. The chain links TRBV6-5 to TRBJ2-7; the match to TRBD2 covers 8 bases. The CDR3 covers 13 residues. The trim removed 10 bases at V and 4 bases at J, leaving 9 bases unmatched. Looked up from germline, CDR1 is MNHEY and CDR2 is SVGAGI.

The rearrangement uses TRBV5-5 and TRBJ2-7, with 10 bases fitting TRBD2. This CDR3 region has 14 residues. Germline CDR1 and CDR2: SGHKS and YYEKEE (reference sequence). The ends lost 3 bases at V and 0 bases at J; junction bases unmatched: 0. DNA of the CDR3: TGTGCCAGCAGCTCTAGCGGGAGCTCCTACGAGCAGTACTTC. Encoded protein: CASSSSGSSYEQYF.

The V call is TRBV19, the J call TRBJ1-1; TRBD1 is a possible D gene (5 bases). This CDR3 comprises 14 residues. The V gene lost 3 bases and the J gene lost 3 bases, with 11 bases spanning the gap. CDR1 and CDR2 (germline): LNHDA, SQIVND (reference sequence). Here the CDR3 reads CASSITGSDTEAFF. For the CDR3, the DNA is TGTGCCAGTAGTATCACAGGATCGGACACTGAAGCTTTCTTT.

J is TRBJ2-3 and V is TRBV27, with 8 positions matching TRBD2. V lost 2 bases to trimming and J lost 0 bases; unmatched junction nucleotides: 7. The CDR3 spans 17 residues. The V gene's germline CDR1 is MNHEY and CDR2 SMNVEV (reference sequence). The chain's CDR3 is CASSLNGLATSTDTQYF. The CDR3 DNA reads TGTGCCAGCAGTTTAAATGGACTAGCCACTAGCACAGATACGCAGTATTTT.

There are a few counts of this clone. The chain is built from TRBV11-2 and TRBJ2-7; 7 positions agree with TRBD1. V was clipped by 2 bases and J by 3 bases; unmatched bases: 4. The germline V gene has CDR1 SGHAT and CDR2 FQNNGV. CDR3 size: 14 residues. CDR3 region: CASSLSQGDYEQYF. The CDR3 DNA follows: TGTGCCAGCAGCTTAAGTCAGGGGGACTACGAGCAGTACTTC.

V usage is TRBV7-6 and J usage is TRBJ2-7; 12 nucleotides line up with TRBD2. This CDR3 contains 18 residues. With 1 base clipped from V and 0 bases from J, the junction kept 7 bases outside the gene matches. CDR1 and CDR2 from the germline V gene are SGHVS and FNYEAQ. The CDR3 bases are TGTGCCAGCAGCTTAGGTGCGACTAGCGGGAGAAGCTCCTACGAGCAGTACTTC. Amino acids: CASSLGATSGRSSYEQYF. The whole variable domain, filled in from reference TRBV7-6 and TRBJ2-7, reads GAGVSQSPRYKVTKRGQDVALRCDPISGHVSLYWYRQALGQGPEFLTYFNYEAQQDKSGLPNDRFSAERPEGSISTLTIQRTEQRDSAMYRCASSLGATSGRSSYEQYFGPGTRLTVT.

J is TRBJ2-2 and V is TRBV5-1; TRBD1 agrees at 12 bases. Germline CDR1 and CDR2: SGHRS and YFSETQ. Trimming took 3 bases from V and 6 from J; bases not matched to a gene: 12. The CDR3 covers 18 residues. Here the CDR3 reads CASSYRSPGQGASGELFF. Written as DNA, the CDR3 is TGCGCCAGCAGCTACCGATCCCCGGGACAGGGGGCATCCGGGGAGCTGTTTTTT.

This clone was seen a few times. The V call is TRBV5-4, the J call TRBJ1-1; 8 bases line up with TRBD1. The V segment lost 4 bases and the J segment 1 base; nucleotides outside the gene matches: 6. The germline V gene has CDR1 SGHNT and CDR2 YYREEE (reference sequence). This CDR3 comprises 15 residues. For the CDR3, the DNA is TGTGCCAGCAGCCCGCCCGGGACAGGGAACACTGAAGCTTTCTTT. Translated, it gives CASSPPGTGNTEAFF.

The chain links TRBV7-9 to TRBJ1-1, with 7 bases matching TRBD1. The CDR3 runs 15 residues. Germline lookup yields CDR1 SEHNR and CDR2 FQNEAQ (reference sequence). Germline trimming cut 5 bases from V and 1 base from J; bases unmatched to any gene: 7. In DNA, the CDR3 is TGTGCCAGCAGCGCCCCTGACAGGGCGAACACTGAAGCTTTCTTT. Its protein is CASSAPDRANTEAFF. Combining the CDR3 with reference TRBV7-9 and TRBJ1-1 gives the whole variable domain DTGVSQNPRHKITKRGQNVTFRCDPISEHNRLYWYRQTLGQGPEFLTYFQNEAQLEKSRLLSDRFSAERPKGSFSTLEIQRTEQGDSAMYLCASSAPDRANTEAFFGQGTRLTVV.

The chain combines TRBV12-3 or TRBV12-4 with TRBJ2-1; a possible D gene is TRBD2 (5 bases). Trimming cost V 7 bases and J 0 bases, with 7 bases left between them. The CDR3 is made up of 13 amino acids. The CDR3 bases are TGTGCCAGCAAGGGAGTCTCCTACAATGAGCAGTTCTTC. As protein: CASKGVSYNEQFF.

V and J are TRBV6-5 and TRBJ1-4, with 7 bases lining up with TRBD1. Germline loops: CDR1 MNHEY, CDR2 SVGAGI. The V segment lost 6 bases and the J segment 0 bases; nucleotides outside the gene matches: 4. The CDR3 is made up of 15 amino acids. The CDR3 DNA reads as TGTGCCAGCAGCCCAGGGGGATCAACTAATGAAAAACTGTTTTTT. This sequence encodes CASSPGGSTNEKLFF.

CDR3 nucleotide sequence: TGTGCCAGCAGTCCACTTGGAAACACCATATATTTT. Protein: CASSPLGNTIYF. This chain links TRBV6-6 with TRBJ1-3, with no clear D. This CDR3 has 12 residues. Trimming removed 5 bases from V and 3 bases from J, with 5 bases in between. Germline CDR1 reads MNHNY; CDR2 reads SVGAGI (reference sequence).

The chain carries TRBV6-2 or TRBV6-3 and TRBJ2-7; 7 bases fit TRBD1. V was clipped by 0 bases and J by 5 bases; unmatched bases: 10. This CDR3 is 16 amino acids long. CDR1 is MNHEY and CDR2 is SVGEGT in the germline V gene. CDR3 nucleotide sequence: TGTGCCAGCAGTTACTCGATGACACAGGGGAACAACGAGCAGTACTTC. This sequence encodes CASSYSMTQGNNEQYF.

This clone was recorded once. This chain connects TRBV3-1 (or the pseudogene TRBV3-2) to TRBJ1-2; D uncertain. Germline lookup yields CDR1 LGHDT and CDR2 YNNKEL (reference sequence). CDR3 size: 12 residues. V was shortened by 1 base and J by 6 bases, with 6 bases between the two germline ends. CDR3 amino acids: CASSQAADGYTF. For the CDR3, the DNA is TGTGCCAGCAGCCAAGCCGCGGATGGCTACACCTTC.

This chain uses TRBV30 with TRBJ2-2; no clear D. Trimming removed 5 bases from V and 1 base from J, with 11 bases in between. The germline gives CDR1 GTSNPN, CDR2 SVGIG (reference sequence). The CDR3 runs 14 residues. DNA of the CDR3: TGTGCCTGGCACATGGCAAGGAACACCGGGGAGCTGTTTTTT. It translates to CAWHMARNTGELFF.

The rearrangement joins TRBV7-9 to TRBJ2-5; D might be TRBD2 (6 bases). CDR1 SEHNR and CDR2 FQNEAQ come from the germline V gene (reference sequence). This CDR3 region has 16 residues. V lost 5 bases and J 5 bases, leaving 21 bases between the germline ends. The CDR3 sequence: CASSDAEEGLWETQYF. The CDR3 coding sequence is TGTGCCAGCAGCGACGCCGAGGAGGGTCTCTGGGAGACCCAGTACTTC. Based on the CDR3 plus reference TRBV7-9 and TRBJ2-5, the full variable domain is DTGVSQNPRHKITKRGQNVTFRCDPISEHNRLYWYRQTLGQGPEFLTYFQNEAQLEKSRLLSDRFSAERPKGSFSTLEIQRTEQGDSAMYLCASSDAEEGLWETQYFGPGTRLLVL.